This record concerns one TCR beta chain sequence. The sample originates from a study of cytomegalovirus exposure and HLA in healthy donors. 60 Vbeta and 13 Jbeta primers were used in PCR. Repertoires were generated with immunoSEQ multiplex PCR, while TCRdb's copy carries only in-frame clones and drops some. Of more than 250,000 clones in the sample, about 90% were seen once. The specimen was PBMCs. The sequence came from a woman aged 18 to 35 in good health and CMV-seronegative.

CDR3 region: CSVETSGAYEQYF. DNA for the CDR3: TGCAGCGTTGAAACTAGCGGGGCCTACGAGCAGTACTTC. The rearrangement uses TRBV29-1 and TRBJ2-7; 10 nucleotides agree with TRBD2. V trimming: 2 bases; J trimming: 2 bases; junction bases outside the gene matches: 0. The CDR3 covers 13 residues. CDR1 SQVTM and CDR2 ANQGSEA come from the germline V gene.